This TCR beta chain was captured by sequencing in a study of T cell repertoires in ileal Crohn's disease. About the study: All patients had surgery for stricturing (61%) or penetrating (around 39%) disease.

Overall study results and limits: Mucosal expansions were suggested to be mainly CD8 T cells. Clonality above 26.8% at surgery always came with endoscopic recurrence.

Eligibility required adulthood, ileal or ileocolonic Crohn's disease and indicated ileocolonic resection. The assay was immunoSEQ multiplex PCR, and TCRdb's table has in-frame clones only and misses some. This table has 6,000 to 8,000 clones, more than 60% appearing once. As for this clone: What it recognizes is unknown.

The CDR3 sequence is 14 residues long. Unmatched junction bases numbered 5, after V lost 1 base and J lost 5 bases. CDR1 is SNHLY, CDR2 FYNNEI, per germline. The V gene is TRBV2, the J gene TRBJ2-7; 7 positions agree with TRBD2. The sequence was obtained from an adult with Crohn's disease. The source material was ileal tissue. CDR3 sequence: CASSEGGSNHEQYF. The CDR3 DNA reads TGTGCCAGCAGTGAAGGCGGGAGTAACCACGAGCAGTACTTC.